This TCR beta chain was sequenced during a study of blood T cell repertoires in COVID-19. Across the study: Sites in the United States, Italy and Spain provided acute and convalescent COVID-19 samples. PBMCs, B-cell-depleted T cells, or T cells provided the cDNA or gDNA that made up the material.

In the original workflow: Nucleated cell number was recorded as an estimate derived from reference gene primer amplification. Clones were read by immunoSEQ multiplex PCR, and TCRdb kept only the in-frame ones, dropping some. V, J and clone size are taken as reported in that table, and D and trimming were inferred from the DNA itself. This table has about 130,000 clones, approximately 84% appearing once. J gave up 4 bases and V 0 bases, and 17 bases lay outside the gene matches. CDR1 is LNHDA and CDR2 is SQIVND in the germline V gene (reference sequence). The CDR3 covers 20 residues. Sample: peripheral blood. The V and J genes are TRBV19 and TRBJ1-1; TRBD1 agrees at 10 bases. This TCR was sampled from a woman aged 25 to 39 who had recovered from COVID-19. CDR3 protein: CASSIDPYKPIRTGGTEAFF. The CDR3, as DNA: TGTGCCAGTAGTATAGATCCTTACAAACCCATAAGGACAGGGGGCACTGAAGCTTTCTTT.